These 6 T cell receptor beta chains were all obtained from the same sample, sequenced in a study of shared T cell receptors in the human thymus. Assay used: immunoSEQ multiplex PCR; TCRdb lists only in-frame clones, some missing. The data contain hundreds of thousands of clones, around 87% of them singletons. These same data were also listed under a study on human thymus T cells.

Sequencing was done on a sample of thymocytes. The receptors were gathered from a boy in the first two years of life with a congenital heart defect.

This clone was seen more than once but under ten times. This rearrangement joins TRBV21-1 to TRBJ2-7; TRBD1, the table's D call, lacks a check against the DNA. TRBV21-1 is listed as a pseudogene. This CDR3 comprises 14 residues. CDR3 region: CASSPLQGRSEQYF. Written as DNA, the CDR3 is TGTGCCAGCAGCCCGTTACAGGGACGGAGCGAGCAGTACTTC.

The CDR3 bases are TGTGCCAGCAGTTGGAACAGGGGGGACGATCAGCCCCAGCATTTT. As protein: CASSWNRGDDQPQHF. The rearrangement links TRBV28 to TRBJ1-5; 8 bases line up with TRBD1. V lost 4 bases and J lost 5; bases outside the gene matches: 7. Per the germline V gene, CDR1 is MDHEN and CDR2 is SYDVKM. This CDR3 contains 15 residues.

This chain connects TRBV7-9 to TRBJ2-7, with 7 nucleotides matching TRBD2. V trimming: 0 bases; J trimming: 2 bases; junction bases outside the gene matches: 10. This CDR3 region has 17 residues. In germline, CDR1 is SEHNR, CDR2 FQNEAQ (reference sequence). CDR3 sequence: CASSLASAAGETYEQYF. The CDR3 DNA follows: TGTGCCAGCAGCTTAGCGTCTGCGGCGGGGGAGACCTACGAGCAGTACTTC. The full variable domain, rest sourced from reference TRBV7-9 and TRBJ2-7, is DTGVSQNPRHKITKRGQNVTFRCDPISEHNRLYWYRQTLGQGPEFLTYFQNEAQLEKSRLLSDRFSAERPKGSFSTLEIQRTEQGDSAMYLCASSLASAAGETYEQYFGPGTRLTVT.

Notes on this clone: Other DNA sequences within the sample encode an identical CDR3. CDR3 sequence (DNA): TGCGCCAGCTCACTTTCCGGGGTGGGCACAGATACGCAGTATTTT. Residues: CASSLSGVGTDTQYF. J is TRBJ2-3 and V is TRBV5-1; possible D gene TRBD2, 5 bases. Between the trimmed V and J ends, which lost 7 bases and 1 base, there was a span of 16 bases. CDR1 is SGHRS and CDR2 is YFSETQ in the germline V gene. The length of the CDR3 is 15 residues.

The chain carries TRBV4-1 and TRBJ2-2, with 12 nucleotides matching TRBD2. The trim removed 3 bases at V and 3 bases at J, leaving 8 bases unmatched. The length of the CDR3 is 18 residues. Germline CDR1 reads MGHRA; CDR2 reads YSYEKL. The CDR3 spells CASSHPWTSGMDTGELFF. DNA of the CDR3: TGCGCCAGCAGCCATCCCTGGACTAGCGGGATGGACACCGGGGAGCTGTTTTTT.

This clone was seen a few times. The chain carries TRBV11-2 and TRBJ1-4; D is undetermined. The V gene's germline CDR1 is SGHAT and CDR2 FQNNGV. The CDR3 is 18 residues long. V lost 5 bases to trimming and J lost 4 bases, with 23 bases between them. The CDR3 DNA is TGTGCCAGCAGCCTTCTCTGGCGGGCACCCCATGATAATGAAAAACTGTTTTTT. Translating gives CASSLLWRAPHDNEKLFF.